A selection of T cell receptor beta chains follows, all from one sample in a study of T cell clones after liver transplantation. The table came from immunoSEQ multiplex PCR; TCRdb's copy has only in-frame clones and leaves some out. The sample has 20,000 to 25,000 clones; approximately 80% are singletons. Sequenced here: CD8+ T cells from blood, sampled about 56 months after liver transplant. The receptors shown here come from a human patient who received a liver transplant. Part of the T cells may come from the graft donor. Each CDR3 is given with its conserved first and last residue. The order of the fields is V gene, D gene, J gene, clone size, CDR3 protein, CDR3 DNA. The D gene is left open where the match is weak. A row's size may be missing; if present it is once, few, many or a size class.

>TRBV6-4|TRBD2|TRBJ2-1|few
CASSDTSGGYNEQFF
TGTGCCAGCAGTGACACTAGCGGGGGGTACAATGAGCAGTTCTTC
>TRBV6-6|NA|TRBJ1-4|NA
CASSYSKGNMGEKLFF
TGTGCCAGCAGTTACTCAAAGGGTAACATGGGTGAAAAACTGTTTTTT
>TRBV5-1|NA|TRBJ1-6|many
CASSLGPGQNSPLHF
TGCGCCAGCAGCTTGGGGCCAGGACAGAATTCACCCCTCCACTTT
>TRBV4-1|NA|TRBJ1-2|NA
CASSQEVPRGNYGYTF
TGCGCCAGCAGCCAAGAAGTCCCCCGGGGTAACTATGGCTACACCTTC
>TRBV9|NA|TRBJ1-2|medium-sized
CASSVGEGRPNYGYTF
TGTGCCAGCAGCGTAGGGGAAGGGCGACCTAACTATGGCTACACCTTC
>TRBV12-2|NA|TRBJ1-6|medium-sized
CASRFRNSPLHF
TGTGCAAGTCGCTTCAGGAATTCACCCCTCCACTTT
>TRBV5-6|NA|TRBJ2-1|NA
CASSSTIYRDDNEQFF
TGTGCCAGCAGCTCGACAATATACCGGGACGACAATGAGCAGTTCTTC
>TRBV2|NA|TRBJ2-7|NA
CASSTGPYEQYF
TGTGCCAGCAGTACAGGGCCCTACGAGCAGTACTTC
>TRBV19|NA|TRBJ1-2|NA
CASSAPEGSNYGYTF
TGTGCCAGTAGTGCTCCCGAGGGTTCTAACTATGGCTACACCTTC
>TRBV29-1|NA|TRBJ2-3|NA
CSVVGRAGSTDTQYF
TGCAGCGTTGTCGGGCGGGCGGGAAGCACAGATACGCAGTATTTT
>TRBV14|TRBD1|TRBJ2-1|few
CASSPYLTGNEQFF
TGTGCCAGCAGCCCTTATTTGACAGGGAATGAGCAGTTCTTC
>TRBV10-2|NA|TRBJ2-7|NA
CASGGAYEQYF
TGCGCCAGCGGGGGAGCCTACGAGCAGTACTTC
>TRBV25-1|NA|TRBJ2-4|few
CASSVESNIQYF
TGTGCCAGCAGTGTCGAAAGTAACATTCAGTACTTC
>TRBV9|TRBD1|TRBJ2-7|NA
CASNDRGDSYEQYF
TGTGCCAGCAACGACAGGGGGGATTCCTACGAGCAGTACTTC
>TRBV12-5|NA|TRBJ2-2|NA
CASGFGLKPDTGELFF
TGTGCTAGTGGTTTCGGACTAAAACCGGACACCGGGGAGCTGTTTTTT
>TRBV10-1|NA|TRBJ2-7|once
CARSRGGVYEQYF
TGCGCCAGGTCGAGGGGTGGGGTCTACGAGCAGTACTTC
>TRBV5-1|TRBD2|TRBJ2-1|NA
CASSPGLAGGHNEQFF
TGCGCCAGCAGCCCGGGACTAGCGGGGGGCCACAATGAGCAGTTCTTC
>TRBV9|NA|TRBJ2-2|NA
CASSGFRLAGELFF
TGTGCCAGCAGCGGCTTCAGGTTAGCCGGGGAGCTGTTTTTT